The following is a TCR beta chain sequence with its context. The data derive from a study of blood T cell repertoires in COVID-19. Study details: Material from acute and convalescent COVID-19 was sourced from the United States, Italy and Spain. Nucleic acid was either cDNA or gDNA, and it came from T cells, B-cell-depleted T cells, or PBMCs.

Some clones are missing from TCRdb's copy, which holds only in-frame ones; the method was immunoSEQ multiplex PCR. The sample holds around 400,000 clones, under 90% seen once. Participants, about 18 to 100 years old, spanned around 25 US areas. Cohort 3 donors were reported recovered after two negative PCRs, clearance, or symptom resolution. V shed 3 bases and J shed 1 base, with 11 bases lying between them. CDR3 length: 15 amino acids. From germline, CDR1 is MNHEY and CDR2 SMNVEV (reference sequence). The sequencing input was PBMCs or T cells enriched from blood (not recorded which). The receptor comes from a woman aged 30 to 39 who had recovered from COVID-19. This chain joins TRBV27 and TRBJ2-3; D gene unclear. As DNA, the CDR3 is TGTGCCAGCAGTTTTGTCTACCGGGGCACAGATACGCAGTATTTT. It codes for CASSFVYRGTDTQYF.